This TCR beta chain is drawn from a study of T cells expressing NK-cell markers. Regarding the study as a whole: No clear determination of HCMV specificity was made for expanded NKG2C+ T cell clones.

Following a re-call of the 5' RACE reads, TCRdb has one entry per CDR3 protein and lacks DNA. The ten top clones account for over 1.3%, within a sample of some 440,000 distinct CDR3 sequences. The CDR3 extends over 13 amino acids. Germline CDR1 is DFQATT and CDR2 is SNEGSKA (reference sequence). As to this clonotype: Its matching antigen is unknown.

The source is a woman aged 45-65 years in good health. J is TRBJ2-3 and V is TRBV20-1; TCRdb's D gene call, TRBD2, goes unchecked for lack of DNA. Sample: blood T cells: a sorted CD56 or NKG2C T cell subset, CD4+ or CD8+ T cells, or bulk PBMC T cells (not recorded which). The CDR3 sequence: CSASSREGTREYF.